The T cell receptor beta chain under discussion was sequenced for a study of T-cell memory formation after mild COVID-19 (dated by TCRdb to the early 2020s). Background for the entire study: TCR sequence clusters from the two donors were found to be largely donor specific. T-cell clones expanding and contracting after mild COVID-19 in a couple of donors were tracked by longitudinal TCRalpha and TCRbeta repertoire sequencing. Two young, previously healthy adult volunteers made up the cohort, one male and one female. What the authors observed across the whole study: From day 15 to 85, contracting clones showed balanced CD4/CD8 phenotypes, whereas a second wave of clones that expanded from day 15 to 37 leaned towards CD4+. Contracting CD4+ clones appeared mostly in the CM and EM memory subsets, whereas CD8+ clones were enriched in EMRA. The second-wave clones that peaked on day 37 were not confirmed to be SARS-CoV-2 specific. The detection of some responding clones in pre-infection memory suggests that pre-existing cross-reactive memory T cells joined the SARS-CoV-2 response. The study covered only a couple of mild cases, and larger cohorts including severe cases with pre-infection samples were considered necessary.

This clonotype was observed a few times. This receptor's antigen is unknown. There are no base qualities to consult, and no much larger clone falls within one base. CDR1 and CDR2 (SGHTA, FQGNSA) derive from the germline V gene. The CDR3 covers 13 residues, taking in both the cysteine and the phenylalanine. The retained sequence is limited to the CDR3, 39 bases, with the frame set at the first base. V loses 5 bases, J loses 3 bases, and the germline ends lie 10 bases apart. PBMCs were isolated by Ficoll-Paque density gradient centrifugation. The run used an Illumina NovaSeq 6000. Using 5'RACE with constant-segment primers, TCRalpha and TCRbeta cDNA libraries were constructed, with sample barcodes and unique molecular identifiers added in the process. Trizol reagent was used to extract RNA from every sample. Amplification of the libraries took two PCR steps, and the second step added a second sample barcode plus Illumina TruSeq adapters. The libraries were sequenced on an Illumina NovaSeq using 2 x 150 bp paired-end reads. The source study handled its data this way. Reads were demultiplexed and collapsed into UMI-guided consensus sequences with migec v1.2.7. Using mixcr v2.1.11, the UMI consensuses were aligned to TRA and TRB V and J templates and assembled into clonotypes. A clonotype was counted as expanded or contracted only if both edgeR and NoisET called the change significant, with noise models trained on biological replicates. For edgeR calls, a false discovery rate-adjusted p below 0.01 and a log2 fold-change threshold of 1 were applied. As an exploratory analysis of dynamics, max-normalized trajectories of the 1000 most abundant clonotypes were examined with PCA combined with hierarchical clustering. Separately sequenced CD4+ and CD8+ repertoires were used to assign a CD4 or CD8 phenotype to each responding clone. The public reads were run again by TCRdb, first through fastp at Q25 and then through MiXCR, and only productive beta chains were kept. Entries are consolidated by CDR3 protein sequence, retaining the most common genes and DNA. Clone size and V and J calls follow TCRdb, not the original study. The sample table contains 300,000 to 350,000 distinct CDR3 sequences; only one count was recorded for roughly 19% of them. The top ten hold over 20% of the sample.

The V and J genes are TRBV7-2 and TRBJ1-1; perhaps TRBD1 is the D gene, with 5 bases matching. Source material: PBMCs or a T cell subset sorted from them (not recorded which). The source of this sequence is a man in his late teens or twenties who had mild COVID-19 (a few samples of this study predate the infection). The sample titles of this study are shuffled in the database, so cell type and time point are left out; the donor was told from shared clones. This receptor carries the CDR3 CASSTAGHTEAFF. Read as DNA, the sequence is TGTGCCAGCAGCACGGCGGGGCACACTGAAGCTTTCTTT.